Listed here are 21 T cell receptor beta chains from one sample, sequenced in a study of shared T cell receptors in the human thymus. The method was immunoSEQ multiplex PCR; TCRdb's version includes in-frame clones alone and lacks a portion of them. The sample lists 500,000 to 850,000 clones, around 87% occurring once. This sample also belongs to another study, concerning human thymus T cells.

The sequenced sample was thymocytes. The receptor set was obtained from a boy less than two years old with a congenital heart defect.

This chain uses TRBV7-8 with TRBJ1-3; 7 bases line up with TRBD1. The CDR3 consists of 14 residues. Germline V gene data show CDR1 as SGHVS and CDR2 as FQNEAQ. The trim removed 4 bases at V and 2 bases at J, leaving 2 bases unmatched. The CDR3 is CASSSQGAGNTIYF. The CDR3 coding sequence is TGTGCCAGCAGCTCTCAGGGGGCTGGAAACACCATATATTTT.

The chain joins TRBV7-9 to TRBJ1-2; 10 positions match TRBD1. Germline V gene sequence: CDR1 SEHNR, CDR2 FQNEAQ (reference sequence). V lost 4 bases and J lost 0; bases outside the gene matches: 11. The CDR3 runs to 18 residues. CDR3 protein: CASSSNRDRGNPNYGYTF. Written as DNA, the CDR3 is TGTGCCAGCAGCTCGAACCGGGACAGGGGAAACCCTAACTATGGCTACACCTTC.

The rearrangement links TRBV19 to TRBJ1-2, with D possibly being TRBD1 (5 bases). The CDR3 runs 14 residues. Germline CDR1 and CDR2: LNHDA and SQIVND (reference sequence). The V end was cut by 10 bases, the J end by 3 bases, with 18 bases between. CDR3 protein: CATNPQVGYYGYTF. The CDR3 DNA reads TGTGCCACAAACCCACAGGTTGGCTACTATGGCTACACCTTC.

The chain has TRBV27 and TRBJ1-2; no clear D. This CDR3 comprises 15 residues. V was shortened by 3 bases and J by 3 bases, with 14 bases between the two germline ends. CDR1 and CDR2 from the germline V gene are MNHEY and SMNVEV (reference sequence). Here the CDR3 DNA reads TGTGCCAGCAGTTTGGCGGGGAAATCCGACTATGGCTACACCTTC. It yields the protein CASSLAGKSDYGYTF.

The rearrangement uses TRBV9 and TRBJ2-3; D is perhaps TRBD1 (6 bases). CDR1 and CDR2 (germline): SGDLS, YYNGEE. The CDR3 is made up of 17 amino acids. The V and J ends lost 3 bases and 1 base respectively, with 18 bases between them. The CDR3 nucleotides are TGTGCCAGCAGCGCCACCCAGGAAGGACAGCGCACAGATACGCAGTATTTT. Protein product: CASSATQEGQRTDTQYF. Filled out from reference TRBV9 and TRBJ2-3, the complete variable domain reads DSGVTQTPKHLITATGQRVTLRCSPRSGDLSVYWYQQSLDQGLQFLIQYYNGEERAKGNILERFSAQQFPDLHSELNLSSLELGDSALYFCASSATQEGQRTDTQYFGPGTRLTVL.

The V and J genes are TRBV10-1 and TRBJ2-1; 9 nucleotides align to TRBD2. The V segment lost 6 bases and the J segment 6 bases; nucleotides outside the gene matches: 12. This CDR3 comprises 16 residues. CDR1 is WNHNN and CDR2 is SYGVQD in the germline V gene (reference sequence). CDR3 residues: CASSPLAGVNVNEQFF. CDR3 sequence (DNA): TGCGCCAGCAGCCCATTAGCGGGAGTCAACGTCAATGAGCAGTTCTTC.

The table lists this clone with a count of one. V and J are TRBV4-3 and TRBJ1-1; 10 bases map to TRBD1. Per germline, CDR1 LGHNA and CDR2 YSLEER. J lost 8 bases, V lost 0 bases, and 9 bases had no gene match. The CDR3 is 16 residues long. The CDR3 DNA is TGCGCCAGCAGCCAAGATCGCCCGGACAGGGGGTGGGAAGCTTTCTTT. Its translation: CASSQDRPDRGWEAFF.

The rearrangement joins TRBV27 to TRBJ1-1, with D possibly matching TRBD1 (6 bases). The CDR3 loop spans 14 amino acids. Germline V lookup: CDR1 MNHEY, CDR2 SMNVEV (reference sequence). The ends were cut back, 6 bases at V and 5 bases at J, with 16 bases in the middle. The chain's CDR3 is CASRDQQGRTEAFF. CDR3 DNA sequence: TGTGCCAGCAGAGACCAACAGGGACGGACTGAAGCTTTCTTT.

This CDR3 reads CASSGAGPSSYEQYF. Written as DNA, the CDR3 is TGTGCCAGTAGTGGTGCGGGGCCGAGCTCCTACGAGCAGTACTTC. The genes are TRBV19 and TRBJ2-7; perhaps TRBD2 as D (6 bases). The CDR3 sequence is 15 residues long. V was cut by 5 bases and J by 0 bases, with 14 bases left in between. In germline, CDR1 is LNHDA, CDR2 SQIVND (reference sequence). Based on the CDR3 plus reference TRBV19 and TRBJ2-7, the full variable domain is DGGITQSPKYLFRKEGQNVTLSCEQNLNHDAMYWYRQDPGQGLRLIYYSQIVNDFQKGDIAEGYSVSREKKESFPLTVTSAQKNPTAFYLCASSGAGPSSYEQYFGPGTRLTVT.

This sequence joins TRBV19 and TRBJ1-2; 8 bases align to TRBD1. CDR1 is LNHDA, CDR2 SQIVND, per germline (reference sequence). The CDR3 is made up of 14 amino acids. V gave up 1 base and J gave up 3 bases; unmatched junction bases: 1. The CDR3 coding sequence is TGTGCCAGTAGTATAGGGGGACAGGACTATGGCTACACCTTC. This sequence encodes CASSIGGQDYGYTF.

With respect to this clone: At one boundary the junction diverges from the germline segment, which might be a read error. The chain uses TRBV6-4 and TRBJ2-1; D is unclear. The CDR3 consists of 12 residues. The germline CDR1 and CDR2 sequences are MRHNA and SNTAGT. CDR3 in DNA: TGTGCCAGCAGTAACTCCGACAATGAGCAGTTCTTC. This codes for CASSNSDNEQFF.

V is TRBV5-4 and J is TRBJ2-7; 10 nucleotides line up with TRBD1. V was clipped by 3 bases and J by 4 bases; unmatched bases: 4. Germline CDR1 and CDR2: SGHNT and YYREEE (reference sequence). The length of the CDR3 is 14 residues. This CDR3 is CASSSDRGWYEQYF. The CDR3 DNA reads TGTGCCAGCAGCTCGGACAGGGGGTGGTACGAGCAGTACTTC.

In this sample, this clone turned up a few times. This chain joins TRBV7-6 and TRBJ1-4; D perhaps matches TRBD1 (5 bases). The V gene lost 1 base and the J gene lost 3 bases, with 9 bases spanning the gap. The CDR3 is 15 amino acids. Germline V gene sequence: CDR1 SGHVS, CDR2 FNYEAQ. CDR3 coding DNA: TGTGCCAGCAGCTTAGTGGCAGGGCCTAATGAAAAACTGTTTTTT. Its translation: CASSLVAGPNEKLFF.

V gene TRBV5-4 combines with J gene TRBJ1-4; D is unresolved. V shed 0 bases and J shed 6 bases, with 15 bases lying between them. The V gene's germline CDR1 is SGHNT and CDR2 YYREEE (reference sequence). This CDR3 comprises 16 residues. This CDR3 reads CASSLGSSSADEKLFF. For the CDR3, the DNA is TGTGCCAGCAGCTTGGGGAGTAGTTCTGCGGATGAAAAACTGTTTTTT.

The CDR3 loop reads CASSQELRLAGVGEQYF. CDR3 coding DNA: TGCGCCAGCAGCCAAGAGCTGCGACTAGCGGGAGTCGGCGAGCAGTACTTC. V gene TRBV4-3 combines with J gene TRBJ2-7; TRBD2 agrees at 12 bases. CDR1 is LGHNA and CDR2 is YSLEER in the germline V gene. V dropped 0 bases and J dropped 6; count of bases not matched to a gene: 9. The CDR3 extends over 17 amino acids.

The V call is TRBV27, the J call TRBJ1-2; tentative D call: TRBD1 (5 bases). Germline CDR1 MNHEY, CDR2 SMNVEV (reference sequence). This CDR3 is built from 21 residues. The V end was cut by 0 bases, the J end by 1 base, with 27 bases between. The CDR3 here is CASSLSFDPSPSQAHNYGYTF. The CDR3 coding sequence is TGTGCCAGCAGTTTATCGTTTGATCCCTCTCCCTCACAGGCCCATAACTATGGCTACACCTTC.

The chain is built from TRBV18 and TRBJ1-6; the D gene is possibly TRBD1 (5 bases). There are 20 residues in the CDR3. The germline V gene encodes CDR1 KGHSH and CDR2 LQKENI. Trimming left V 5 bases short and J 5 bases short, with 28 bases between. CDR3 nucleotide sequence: TGTGCCAGCTCAACAGGCCCTTTCCCCCCTCACCCCACCGATAATTCACCCCTCCACTTT. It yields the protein CASSTGPFPPHPTDNSPLHF.

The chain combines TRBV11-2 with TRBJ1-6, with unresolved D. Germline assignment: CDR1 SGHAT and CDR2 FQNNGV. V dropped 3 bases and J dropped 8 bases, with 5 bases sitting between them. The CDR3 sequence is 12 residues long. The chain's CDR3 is CASSLEDSPLHF. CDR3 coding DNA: TGTGCCAGCAGCTTGGAGGATTCACCCCTCCACTTT.

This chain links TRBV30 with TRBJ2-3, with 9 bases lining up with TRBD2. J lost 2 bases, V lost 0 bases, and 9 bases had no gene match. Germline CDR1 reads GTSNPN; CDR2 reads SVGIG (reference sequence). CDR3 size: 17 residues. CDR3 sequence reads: CAWSVGSGGSPTDTQYF. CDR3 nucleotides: TGTGCCTGGAGTGTTGGGAGCGGGGGGTCGCCCACAGATACGCAGTATTTT.

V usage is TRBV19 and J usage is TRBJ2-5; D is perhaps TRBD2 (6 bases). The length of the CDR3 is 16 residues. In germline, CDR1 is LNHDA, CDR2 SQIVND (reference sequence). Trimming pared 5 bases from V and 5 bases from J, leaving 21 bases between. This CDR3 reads CASSGGLARTQETQYF. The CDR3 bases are TGTGCCAGTAGTGGTGGGCTAGCGCGGACTCAGGAGACCCAGTACTTC.

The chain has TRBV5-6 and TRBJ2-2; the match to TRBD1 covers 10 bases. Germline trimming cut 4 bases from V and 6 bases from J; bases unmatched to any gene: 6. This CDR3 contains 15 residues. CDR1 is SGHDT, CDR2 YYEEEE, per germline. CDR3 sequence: CASSASGTGAGELFF. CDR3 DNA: TGTGCCAGCAGCGCCTCCGGGACAGGGGCCGGGGAGCTGTTTTTT.